The source of this TCR beta chain is a study of blood T cells in healthy people across ages (dated by TCRdb to about 2015). Background on the whole study: In model experiments, template switching captured about one uniquely barcoded TCR beta cDNA molecule for every two T cells. To avoid experimental bias, donors of different ages were distributed randomly across sequencing lanes. Donors were grouped into four age groups: young (average approximately 15 years), middle-aged (less than 40), aged (roughly 67) and long-lived (around 80). Age-related changes in TCR beta repertoire diversity were measured in the study by deep sequencing normalized with unique cDNA molecular identifiers. Using the same blood draw, the study looked at two additional independent replicas of 1 million unique cDNA reads for two donors, one aged 18 to 29 and the other aged 80 or older. Beyond this particular receptor, the publication reports: Because profiling used bulk unsorted PBMCs, naive and antigen-experienced compartments could not be compared conclusively. As age increased, observed TCR beta diversity per million T cells dropped in a roughly linear way, and a significant reduction was already evident by age approximately 40. Compared with the aged group, the long-lived group had more naive CD4+ T cells, fewer expanded clones and increased TCR diversity, a pattern suggesting age selection. A strong correlation was found between observed TCR beta diversity and the percentage of naive T cells measured by flow cytometry. Total diversity estimates from one million sequenced T cells were considered lower bounds and underestimates. Because donor CMV infection status was unknown, age-related changes in expanded clonotypes were potentially confounded.

This clonotype was seen only a few times. Its antigen is unknown. Base qualities were left out, and no much larger clone turns up one base away. Systemically healthy Caucasian individuals from Russia, around 38 in total and aged about 6 to 95 years, were included as donors. Roughly 10 milliliters of peripheral blood were collected from each donor into EDTA-treated Vacutainer tubes. Ficoll-Paque density-gradient centrifugation was used to isolate PBMCs, with at least 6.5 million obtained per sample. Total RNA was extracted from PBMCs with Trizol reagent, with at least 6 micrograms obtained per sample. The percentages of naive CD45RAhigh/CD27high T cells were determined by flow cytometry on a PBMC aliquot from every donor. The library was produced with 5' RACE. TCRdb names Illumina HiSeq 2500 as the instrument used. A second PCR of roughly 7 to 11 cycles was performed with a sample-barcoded 5' primer and a J-beta primer mix. Each TCR beta cDNA molecule received a unique molecular identifier from a template-switch 5' adaptor carrying 12 random nucleotides. Each sample yielded at least 2.5 million CDR3-containing paired-end reads. First-strand cDNA was synthesized from all RNA with the Mint cDNA synthesis kit, primed by a TRBC-specific oligonucleotide. Following uracil-DNA glycosylase treatment, a first 18-cycle PCR with universal primers M1SS and BC2_uni_R was performed on all cDNA. The published analysis was carried out like this. Normalization of each sample was performed by random selection of 1 million high-quality reads, each carrying a distinct molecular identifier. Instead of being binned into consensus sequences, reads with shared molecular identifiers were discarded. MiTCR, run with a Q25 quality threshold and the strictest error-elimination algorithm, handled CDR3 identification, clonotype clustering and error correction. Lower-bound total TCR beta diversity was estimated with a nonparametric unseen species model using Euler transformation. The raw public reads went through TCRdb reprocessing: fastp at Q25, MiXCR clone calling, in-frame beta chains kept. Every distinct CDR3 protein forms one entry, paired with its most common genes and DNA. The V and J calls follow TCRdb's processing rather than the paper's. The sample records hundreds of thousands of distinct CDR3 sequences, under 25% of which are singletons. Of the sample, 3.6% falls within the top ten clones.

The CDR3, from cysteine to phenylalanine, totals 13 residues. Only the CDR3 region is kept as DNA, spanning 39 bases read in frame from base 1. For CDR1 and CDR2, the germline V gene lists LGHNT and FRNRAP. The sample consisted of blood. The chain uses TRBV12-5 and TRBJ2-1, with no confidently assigned D gene. This receptor was obtained from a man between 65 and 79 years old in good health. The CDR3 protein: CAYRQSSYNEQFF. The nucleotides read TGTGCCTATCGCCAGAGCTCCTACAATGAGCAGTTCTTC.